This is a list of T cell receptor beta chains from one sample in a study of CD8 T cells in Susac syndrome. MiXCR, run by TCRdb on the immunoSEQ multiplex PCR reads, gives a single entry per CDR3 protein. The table shows roughly 330,000 distinct CDR3 sequences, with about 91% occurring only once. The sample was CD4+ T cells from PBMCs. These receptors were collected from a human donor with multiple sclerosis. CDR3s include the opening cysteine and the closing phenylalanine or tryptophan. The D gene is left open where the match is weak. Not every row has a clone size; where given, it reads once, few, many or a size class.

TRBV29-1	TRBD1	TRBJ1-1	.	TGCAGCGTGTGGGACAGGGCGCACACTGAAGCTTTCTTT	CSVWDRAHTEAFF
TRBV6-5	.	TRBJ2-1	.	TGTGCCAGCAGTTACAACCCCGCGGGGGCGAGGGGTAATGAGCAGTTCTTC	CASSYNPAGARGNEQFF
TRBV7-9	.	TRBJ1-4	.	TGTGCCAGCAGCGCGAGTAATGAAAAACTGTTTTTT	CASSASNEKLFF
TRBV27	TRBD1	TRBJ1-5	.	TGTGCCAGCAGTCCTATCGACAGGGGGGATCAGCCCCAGCATTTT	CASSPIDRGDQPQHF
TRBV12-3/TRBV12-4	TRBD2	TRBJ2-3	.	TGTGCCACCGGGACTAGCGGGGGGGCTGATACGCAGTATTTT	CATGTSGGADTQYF
TRBV7-3	TRBD2	TRBJ2-1	.	TGTGCCAGCAGCTTACTGGGACTAGCGTCCAATGAGCAGTTCTTC	CASSLLGLASNEQFF
TRBV5-6	TRBD1	TRBJ2-7	once	TGTGCCAGCAGCTTCGGGACAGGGTTTTACTACGAGCAGTACTTC	CASSFGTGFYYEQYF
TRBV13	TRBD1	TRBJ2-7	once	TGTGCCAGCAGCCGGGACAGGGAAAACTACGAGCAGTACTTC	CASSRDRENYEQYF
TRBV3-1	.	TRBJ2-1	.	TGTGCCAGCCGCCGGGGTCCCAGCTCCTACAATGAGCAGTTCTTC	CASRRGPSSYNEQFF
TRBV5-6	.	TRBJ2-2	.	TGTGCCAGCAGCTTGGGATTTCGGTCTTCCGGGGAGCTGTTTTTT	CASSLGFRSSGELFF
TRBV25-1	TRBD2	TRBJ2-1	.	TGTGCCAGCACAGGGACTAGCGGAAACAATGAGCAGTTCTTC	CASTGTSGNNEQFF
TRBV11-1	.	TRBJ1-2	.	TGTGCCAGCAGCTCAGCGTTGGTGACAGACTTCCTAGAAGAGAACTATGGCTACACCTTC	CASSSALVTDFLEENYGYTF
TRBV5-4	.	TRBJ1-2	once	TGTGCCAGCAGCTTGTTCAGGGGTGATGGCTACACCTTC	CASSLFRGDGYTF
TRBV11-2	.	TRBJ1-2	.	TGTGCCAGCAGCTCTGCCCCGCGCGGCGGAATCGGTGGCTACACCTTC	CASSSAPRGGIGGYTF
TRBV5-1	.	TRBJ1-5	.	TGCGCCAGCAGCTTAGGGGGGTCGGGTCAGCCCCAGCATTTT	CASSLGGSGQPQHF
TRBV19	.	TRBJ2-1	.	TGTGCCAGTAGTTGGCACGTCGAACGGAGCTCCTACAATGAGCAGTTCTTC	CASSWHVERSSYNEQFF
TRBV10-3	.	TRBJ2-2	.	TGTGCCATCAAACAGGGCTTCAACACCGGGGAGCTGTTTTTT	CAIKQGFNTGELFF
TRBV20-1	.	TRBJ2-3	.	TGCAGTGCTAGAGATCTGCTGGGAACTGGTACGCAGTATTTT	CSARDLLGTGTQYF
TRBV20-1	TRBD2	TRBJ2-2	.	TGCAGTGCTAGAGATCTGGGGAGCGGGGGGCCCGCCGGGGAGCTGTTTTTT	CSARDLGSGGPAGELFF
TRBV6-2/TRBV6-3	.	TRBJ1-2	.	TGTGCCAGCAGTTCGCGGGACTCAAGGTTCTATGGCTACACCTTC	CASSSRDSRFYGYTF
TRBV10-2	TRBD2	TRBJ2-1	.	TGCGCCAGCAGTGAGTCCACTAGCGGGAGTTTCGCGCAGTTCTTC	CASSESTSGSFAQFF
TRBV10-3	.	TRBJ2-7	once	TGTGCCATCAGTGACGGCGGGGATTCCTACGAGCAGTACTTC	CAISDGGDSYEQYF
TRBV12-3/TRBV12-4	TRBD1	TRBJ2-7	few	TGTGCCAGCAGTTTACGGGACAGCTACGAGCAGTACTTC	CASSLRDSYEQYF
TRBV5-1	.	TRBJ2-1	.	TGCGCCAGCAGCTGGACCGACTCCTCCTCAAGCAATGAGCAGTTCTTC	CASSWTDSSSSNEQFF
TRBV27	TRBD1	TRBJ2-7	.	TGTGCCAGCCAGGACAGGGCGGCCTACGAGCAGTACTTC	CASQDRAAYEQYF
TRBV3-1	.	TRBJ1-4	.	TGTGCCAGCAGCCAAGACAGGACATCAGGGGATGAAAAACTGTTTTTT	CASSQDRTSGDEKLFF
TRBV25-1	TRBD1	TRBJ1-4	.	TGTGCCAGCAGTGATACGACAGGGGTTAATGAAAAACTGTTTTTT	CASSDTTGVNEKLFF
TRBV19	.	TRBJ1-2	.	TGTGCCAGTAAGGCCCGAGGTCTCAACTATGGCTACACCTTC	CASKARGLNYGYTF
TRBV2	.	TRBJ1-2	.	TGTGCCAGCAGTGAAATAGCGAACTATGGCTACACCTTC	CASSEIANYGYTF
TRBV18	.	TRBJ1-2	.	TGTGCCAGCTCACCACCGGACAACCAGGCTAGATATGGCTACACCTTC	CASSPPDNQARYGYTF
TRBV4-3	.	TRBJ2-5	once	TGCGCCAGCAGCCAAGCGGCGGTTGGGGGCTTGGCGGGAGAGACCCAGTACTTC	CASSQAAVGGLAGETQYF
TRBV7-2	.	TRBJ2-3	.	TGTGCCAGCAGCCCGCATATCCCGGGGGCAGATACGCAGTATTTT	CASSPHIPGADTQYF
TRBV20-1	.	TRBJ1-1	.	TGCAGACCCCGGTTAGGGGCCCCCACTGAAGCTTTCTTT	CRPRLGAPTEAFF
TRBV5-1	TRBD1	TRBJ2-5	.	TGCGCCAGCAGCTTCGGGACAGGGCACGCTGGAGAGACCCAGTACTTC	CASSFGTGHAGETQYF
TRBV30	TRBD1	TRBJ1-2	.	TGTGCCTGGAGGCGGGACAGTAACTATGGCTACACCTTC	CAWRRDSNYGYTF
TRBV20-1	.	TRBJ2-1	.	TGCAGTGCTATACCAAACAATGAGCAGTTCTTC	CSAIPNNEQFF
TRBV3-1	TRBD2	TRBJ2-5	.	TGTGCCAGCAGCCAAGATGAGGCTAGCGGAGCCAAGTGGGAGACCCAGTACTTC	CASSQDEASGAKWETQYF
TRBV2	TRBD1	TRBJ1-5	.	TGTGCCAGCAGCCTGGACCCTGGACAGGCCCAGCATTTT	CASSLDPGQAQHF
TRBV20-1	TRBD1	TRBJ2-3	.	TGCAGTGCTAGTTTGGCAGGGGGTCACGACACAGATACGCAGTATTTT	CSASLAGGHDTDTQYF
TRBV4-2	.	TRBJ1-2	.	TGTGCCAGCAGCCAAGATCCGGGGGCACCTGGGGGCTACACCTTC	CASSQDPGAPGGYTF
TRBV7-9	TRBD1	TRBJ2-5	.	TGTGCCAGCAGCTTAGGGAACCGGGACAGGGTAAAAGAGACCCAGTACTTC	CASSLGNRDRVKETQYF
TRBV24-1	.	TRBJ2-5	.	TGTGCCACCAGTGACACCACAAAAGCCCAAGAGACCCAGTACTTC	CATSDTTKAQETQYF
TRBV19	TRBD2	TRBJ2-1	.	TGTGCCAGTAGTATCAATCCCGGGACTAGCGGGGGGGCCTTTACTCGGTTCTTC	CASSINPGTSGGAFTRFF
TRBV6-2/TRBV6-3	.	TRBJ2-1	.	TGTGCCAGCAGCGCAGTGAAGGGGGGAGAGCAGTTCTTC	CASSAVKGGEQFF
TRBV20-1	TRBD2	TRBJ2-3	.	TGCAGTGCTCCCGATAGGGGGACTAGGGGGGCAGATACGCAGTATTTT	CSAPDRGTRGADTQYF
TRBV29-1	.	TRBJ1-1	.	TGCAGCGTGTCCACGGGGAGGCTTAACACTGAAGCTTTCTTT	CSVSTGRLNTEAFF